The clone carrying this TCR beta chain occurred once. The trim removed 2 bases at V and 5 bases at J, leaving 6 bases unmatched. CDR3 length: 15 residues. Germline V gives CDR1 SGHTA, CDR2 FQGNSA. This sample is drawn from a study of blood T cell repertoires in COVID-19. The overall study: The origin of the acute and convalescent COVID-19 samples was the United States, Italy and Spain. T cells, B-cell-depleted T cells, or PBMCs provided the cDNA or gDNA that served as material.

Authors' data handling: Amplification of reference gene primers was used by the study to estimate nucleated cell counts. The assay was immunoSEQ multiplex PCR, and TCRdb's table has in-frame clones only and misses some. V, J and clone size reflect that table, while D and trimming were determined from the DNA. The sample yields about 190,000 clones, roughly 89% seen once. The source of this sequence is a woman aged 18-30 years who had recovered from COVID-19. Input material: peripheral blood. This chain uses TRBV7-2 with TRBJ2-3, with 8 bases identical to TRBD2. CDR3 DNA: TGTGCCAGCAGCTTAATCGGGACTAGTAAAGATACGCAGTATTTT. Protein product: CASSLIGTSKDTQYF.